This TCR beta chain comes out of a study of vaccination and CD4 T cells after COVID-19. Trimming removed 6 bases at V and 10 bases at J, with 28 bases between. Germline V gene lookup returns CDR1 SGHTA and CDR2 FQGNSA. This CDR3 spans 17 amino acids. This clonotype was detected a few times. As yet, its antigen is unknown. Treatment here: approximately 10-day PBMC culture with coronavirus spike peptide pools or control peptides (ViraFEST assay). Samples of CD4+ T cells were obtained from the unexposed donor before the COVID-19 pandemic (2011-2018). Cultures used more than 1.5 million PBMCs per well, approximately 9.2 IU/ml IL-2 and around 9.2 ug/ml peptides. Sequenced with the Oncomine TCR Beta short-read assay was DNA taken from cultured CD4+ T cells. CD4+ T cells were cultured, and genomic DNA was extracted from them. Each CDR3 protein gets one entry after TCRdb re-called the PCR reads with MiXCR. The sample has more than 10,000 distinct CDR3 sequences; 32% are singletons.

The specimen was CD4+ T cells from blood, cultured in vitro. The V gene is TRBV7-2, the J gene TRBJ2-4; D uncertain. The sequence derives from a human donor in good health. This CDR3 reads CASRPMASQFSVGIQYF. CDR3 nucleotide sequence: TGTGCCAGCAGACCGATGGCCTCACAATTCTCAGTGGGGATTCAGTACTTC.